This entry describes one TCR beta chain. This clonotype was counted a few times. Its antigen has not been determined. No much larger clonotype is one base removed from it; base qualities were not supplied. To synthesize cDNA, template-switch 5'RACE was performed with a primer carrying a 10-nucleotide random unique molecular identifier so that each TCR transcript was tagged. Every sequencing run covered 15-18 subjects and yielded more than 170 million TCR-beta sequences. The RNeasy kit was used for extraction of total RNA. Using the KAPA Real-time Library Amplification kit, TCR-beta VDJ regions were amplified with primers for the TCR constant region and the 5'RACE anchor. Sample indexes and Illumina adaptors were added in a first PCR, and a second PCR then increased library yield. After Ampure bead purification, the TCR product of roughly 650 bp was size-selected on a 2% E-gel SizeSelection system. Before pooling, library quality was assessed on a Bioanalyzer, concentration was determined with Qubit, and library quantification was performed with the Kapa Library Quantification kit. An Illumina HiSeq 2500 sequenced the libraries paired-end 2 x 150 bp. To increase sequence diversity, 25-30% phiX was spiked into each library pool. Processing in the source paper ran as follows. The UMI-based MiGEC pipeline processed quality-filtered reads and removed over 80% of raw TCR sequences during error correction. IMGT germline references were used for aligning VDJ genes, and each clonotype was defined as a unique CDR3 amino acid sequence together with its V-J genes. VDJtools evaluated clonal expansion, Shannon diversity and CDR3 relatedness (CalcPairwiseDistances, ClusterSamples); CLCbio workbench built phylogenetic trees. Expanded clones were defined as having at least 8 unique UMIs, based on coefficient-of-variation modelling across technical triplicates. Using fastp at Q25 and MiXCR, TCRdb reprocessed the public reads and kept productive beta chains. Rows with one shared CDR3 protein collapse into an entry with the most common genes and DNA. The V and J calls and clone size come from TCRdb's table, not from the authors' own analysis. The sample table contains 55,000 to 70,000 distinct CDR3 sequences; only one count was recorded for about 5.2% of them. The top ten clones comprise around 5.1% of the sample.

V loses 2 bases of germline sequence and J loses 9 bases, and the interval between the two ends is 11 bases. Measured from the cysteine to the phenylalanine, the CDR3 is 12 residues long. Solely the CDR3 DNA is kept, with 36 bases framed from the first base. Per the germline V gene, SQVTM is the CDR1 and ANQGSEA is the CDR2. These data originate in a study of neurological immune-mediated disorders (dated by TCRdb to the late 2010s). Concerning the study at large: Among the roughly 35 multiple sclerosis patients, about 31 had relapsing-remitting MS and 3 had secondary progressive MS. The roughly 110 TCR-beta libraries included longitudinal samples, technical triplicates and paired sorted CD4+ and CD8+ T-cell subsets alongside PBMC samples. The cohort was made up of approximately 71 subjects, consisting of some 14 HAM/TSP patients, around 35 multiple sclerosis patients and some 20 healthy controls. Using UMI-based sequencing, the study compared peripheral blood TCR-beta repertoires from patients with HTLV-I-associated myelopathy (HAM/TSP), patients with multiple sclerosis, and healthy controls.

Unsorted PBMC libraries were generated from 2 million PBMCs stored in RNAlater at -80 °C until RNA extraction. The multiple sclerosis patients were enrolled in a US clinical protocol that evaluated disease progression with magnetic resonance imaging. Peripheral blood was subjected to Ficoll-Hypaque density gradient centrifugation to isolate PBMCs, which were then cryopreserved in liquid nitrogen. The full study reports these points: The highest TCR clonal expansion was observed in HAM/TSP patients, whereas the lowest was observed in MS patients, even when compared with healthy controls. No identical CDR3 amino acid sequences were found to be shared among expanded clones across subjects, suggesting that TCR-beta repertoires were private in all groups. Repertoires from 18 of 34 MS patients were grouped by phylogenetic analysis into a cluster of related CDR3 sequences, suggesting a possible repertoire-level signature. The MS cluster was not associated with any clinical or MRI features, and the authors stated that larger cohorts are needed.

The clonotype originates from a human donor with multiple sclerosis. The donor label of this sample is uncertain. Material for sequencing was PBMCs. In this chain, TRBV29-1 is recombined with TRBJ2-1; TRBD1 is perhaps the D gene, given 5 matching bases. DNA sequence: TGCAGCGTTGAAACAGATAGGGGTGAGCAGTTCTTC. The resulting protein is CSVETDRGEQFF.